The present T cell receptor (beta chain) was sequenced within a study of cytomegalovirus exposure and HLA in healthy donors. The CDR3 runs to 14 residues. V was cut by 7 bases and J by 1 base, with 11 bases left in between. Germline-derived CDR1 and CDR2 are MNHEY and SMNVEV (reference sequence). Broader study findings: Owing to their indistinguishability, certain V segments, notably TRBV6-2 and TRBV6-3, were excluded. The majority of CMV-associated TCR beta chains were reported as apparently HLA-restricted in a later analysis.

A word on this clone: Antigen unknown.

A multiplex PCR was run with 60 Vbeta primers and 13 Jbeta primers. Method: immunoSEQ multiplex PCR; TCRdb's copy keeps in-frame clones and lacks some. The sample carries about 170,000 clones, 73% recorded once. This chain joins TRBV27 and TRBJ2-1; maybe TRBD2 (6 bases). The sample was PBMCs. This TCR was recovered from a woman in her late teens or twenties in good health and CMV-seropositive. CDR3 sequence: CASTAGGSYNEQFF. The CDR3 nucleotides are TGTGCCAGCACCGCCGGGGGTTCCTACAATGAGCAGTTCTTC.